A selection of T cell receptor beta chains follows, all from one sample in a study of T cells after yellow fever vaccination. TCRdb redid the calling of the 5' RACE reads with MiXCR, one entry per CDR3 protein. Seen here are over 250,000 distinct CDR3 sequences, 4.1% observed once, and the top ten hold 20% to 25%. The material sequenced was PBMCs, taken 5 days after the yellow fever booster vaccination. All receptors derive from a man between 18 and 29 years old who received the YFV17D yellow fever vaccine. Each CDR3 is given with its conserved first and last residue. Each record gives: clone size, D gene, J gene, V gene, CDR3 protein, CDR3 DNA. D genes are given only for firm matches. For some rows the clone size is stated as once, few or many, or as a class when expanded; others skip it.

NA TRBD1 TRBJ2-7 TRBV3-1 CASSSGQGEYEQYF TGTGCCAGCAGCTCGGGACAGGGAGAATACGAGCAGTACTTC
few TRBD1 TRBJ2-7 TRBV7-2 CASSLAPGQGAREQYF TGTGCCAGCAGCTTAGCCCCGGGACAGGGGGCTCGAGAGCAGTACTTC
NA TRBD1 TRBJ2-4 TRBV25-1 CASSESGTGSGIQYF TGTGCCAGCAGTGAATCCGGGACAGGGAGTGGCATTCAGTACTTC
few NA TRBJ1-5 TRBV16 CASGRPLGQPQHF TGTGCCAGCGGCAGACCTTTGGGTCAGCCCCAGCATTTT
NA NA TRBJ2-7 TRBV2 CASRPDSSSYEQYF TGTGCCAGCAGGCCCGACAGCTCCTCCTACGAGCAGTACTTC
NA TRBD1 TRBJ2-7 TRBV11-3 CASSAGTGYRHEQYF TGTGCCAGCAGCGCTGGGACAGGTTACCGACACGAGCAGTACTTC
NA NA TRBJ2-3 TRBV10-3 CAISGSSLTDTQYF TGTGCCATCAGTGGGTCGAGTCTCACAGATACGCAGTATTTT
NA NA TRBJ2-5 TRBV6-2/TRBV6-3 CASSYSAHAHQYF TGTGCCAGCAGTTACTCGGCTCATGCCCACCAGTACTTC
few TRBD1 TRBJ1-2 TRBV29-1 CSVNRGNYGYTF TGCAGCGTAAACAGGGGGAACTATGGCTACACCTTC
NA NA TRBJ2-7 TRBV7-9 CASSTPGLRRYEQYF TGTGCCAGCAGCACCCCGGGACTCCGTCGCTACGAGCAGTACTTC
NA TRBD1 TRBJ1-1 TRBV9 CASSITGGNTEAFF TGTGCCAGCAGCATCACAGGGGGGAACACTGAAGCTTTCTTT
many NA TRBJ2-1 TRBV4-2 CASSQHAGEDEQFF TGTGCCAGCAGCCAACATGCTGGTGAAGATGAGCAGTTCTTC